Included here is one T cell receptor (beta chain) sequence, with context. Its antigen is still unknown. Primers included in the PCR were 60 Vbeta and 13 Jbeta primers. This table comes from immunoSEQ multiplex PCR, and its TCRdb copy is limited to in-frame clones, with some not included. Among some 170,000 clones listed, 60% to 85% were seen once. The sample belongs to a study of cytomegalovirus exposure and HLA in healthy donors. CDR1 is SGHTA and CDR2 is FQGTGA in the germline V gene. The CDR3 is made up of 15 amino acids. V was shortened by 5 bases and J by 1 base, with 11 bases between the two germline ends. Overall study results and limits: V- and J-gene trimming of TCR beta was linked (in a later analysis) to a missense DCLRE1C variant.

The TCR sequence derives from a man aged 30 to 39 in good health and CMV-seropositive. The sequenced sample consisted of PBMCs. V usage is TRBV7-3 and J usage is TRBJ2-2; D not certain. CDR3 sequence reads: CASSHKAGNTGELFF. CDR3 nucleotides: TGTGCCAGCAGCCACAAGGCAGGGAACACCGGGGAGCTGTTTTTT.